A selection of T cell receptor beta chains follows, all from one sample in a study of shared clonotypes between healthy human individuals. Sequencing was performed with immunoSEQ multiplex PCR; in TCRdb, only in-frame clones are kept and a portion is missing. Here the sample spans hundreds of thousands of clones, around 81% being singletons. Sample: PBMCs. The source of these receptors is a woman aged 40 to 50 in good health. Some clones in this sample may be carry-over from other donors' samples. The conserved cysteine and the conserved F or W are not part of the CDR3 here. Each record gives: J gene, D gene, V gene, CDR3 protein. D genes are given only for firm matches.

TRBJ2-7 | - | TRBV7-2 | ASTRGGAYEQY
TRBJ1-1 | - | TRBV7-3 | ASSLRMGTAGEAF
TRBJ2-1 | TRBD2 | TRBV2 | ASSEFAGRDEQF
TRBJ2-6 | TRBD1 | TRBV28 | ASSPGQGWSSGANVLT
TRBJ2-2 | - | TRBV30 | AWSVGIVHTGELF
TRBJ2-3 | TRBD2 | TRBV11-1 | ASSLWASGNTDTQY
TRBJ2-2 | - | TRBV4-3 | ASSQEGGELVNTGELF
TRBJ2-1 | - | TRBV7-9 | ASSLRIRAEQF
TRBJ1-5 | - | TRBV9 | ASSVGQTNQPQH
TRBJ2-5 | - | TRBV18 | ASSYQETQY
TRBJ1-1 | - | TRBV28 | ASSLPRGGSSPLSSEAF
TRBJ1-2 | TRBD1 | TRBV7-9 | ASSLDGRQGYRYGYT
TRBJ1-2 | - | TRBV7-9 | ASSLGQQDHYGYT
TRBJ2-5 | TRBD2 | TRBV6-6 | ASSLPTWTSPAQY
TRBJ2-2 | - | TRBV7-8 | ASSSNPQRAAGELF
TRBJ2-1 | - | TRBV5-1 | ASSSRDGGDEQF
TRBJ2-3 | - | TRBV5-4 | ASSGAGPTDTQY
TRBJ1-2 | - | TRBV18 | ASSPPERGHLYGYT
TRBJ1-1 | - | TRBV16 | ASSRMGWNTEAF
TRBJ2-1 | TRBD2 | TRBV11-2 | ASSYSGGRAFNEQF
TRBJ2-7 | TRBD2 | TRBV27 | ASRFTPTSGTYEQY
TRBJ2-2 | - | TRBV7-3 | ASSLNGANTGELF
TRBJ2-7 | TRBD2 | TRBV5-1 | ASSPWTSGSPYEQY
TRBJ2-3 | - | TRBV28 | ASSPPGTDTQY
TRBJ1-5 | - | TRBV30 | AWSKKGGNGQPQH
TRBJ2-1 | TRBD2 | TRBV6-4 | ASSPALAGDYNEQF
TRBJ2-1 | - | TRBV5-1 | ASSPQPGHTNNEQF
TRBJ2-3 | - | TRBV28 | ASTTGRDTQY
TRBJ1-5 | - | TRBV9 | ASSVDVPSNQPQH
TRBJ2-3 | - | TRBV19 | ASSGRPDLPTDTQY
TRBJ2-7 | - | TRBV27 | ASSMKQDSYEQY
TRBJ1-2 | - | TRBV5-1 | ASSFRGGSSDGYT
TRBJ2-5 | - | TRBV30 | AWIGVGETQY
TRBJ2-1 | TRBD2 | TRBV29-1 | SVVAGEQF
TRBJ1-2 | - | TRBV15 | ATSRQAGGYGYT
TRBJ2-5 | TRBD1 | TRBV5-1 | ASSSTGGVETQY
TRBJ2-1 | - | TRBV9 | ASSAIADPYNEQF
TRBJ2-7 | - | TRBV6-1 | ASTRSAGPYEQY
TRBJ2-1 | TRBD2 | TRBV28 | ASSLFGLAGGNEQF
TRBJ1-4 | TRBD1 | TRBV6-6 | ASRANRGWDEKLF
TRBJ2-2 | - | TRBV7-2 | ASSLGLWNTGELF
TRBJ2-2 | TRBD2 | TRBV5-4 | ASSGGGGGPGTGELF